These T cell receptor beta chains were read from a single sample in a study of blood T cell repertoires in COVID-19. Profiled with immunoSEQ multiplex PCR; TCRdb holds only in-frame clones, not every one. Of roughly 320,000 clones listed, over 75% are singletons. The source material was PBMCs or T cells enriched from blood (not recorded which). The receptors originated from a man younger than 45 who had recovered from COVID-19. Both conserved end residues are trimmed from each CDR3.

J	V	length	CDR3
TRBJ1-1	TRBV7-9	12	ASSSRQVYTEAF
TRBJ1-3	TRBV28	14	ASSGWGPTTGNTIY
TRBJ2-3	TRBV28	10	ASNVGPDTQY
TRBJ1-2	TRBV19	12	ASSIRPQGDGYT
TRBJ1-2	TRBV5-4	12	ASSWETGYYGYT
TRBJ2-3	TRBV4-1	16	ASSQGSGNPPSTDTQY
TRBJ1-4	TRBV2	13	ASSADRGRVEKLF
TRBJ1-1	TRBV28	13	ASSPYLGGRAEAF
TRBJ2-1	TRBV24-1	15	ATSNPTRLASHNEQF
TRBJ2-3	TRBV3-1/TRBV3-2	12	ASSQAEPPDTQY
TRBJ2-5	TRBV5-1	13	ASSLVSGPQETQY
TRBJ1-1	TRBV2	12	ASSELGADTEAF
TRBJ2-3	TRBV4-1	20	ASSRPSLGLAGGKTSTDTQY
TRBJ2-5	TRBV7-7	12	ASSLAGQQETQY
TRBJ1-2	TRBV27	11	ASSLSWGGGYT
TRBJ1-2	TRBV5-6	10	ASSPMGAGYT
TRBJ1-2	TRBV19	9	ASTSGYGYT
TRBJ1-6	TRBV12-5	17	ASGPAGTGRSNYNSPLH
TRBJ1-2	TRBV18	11	ASSPGQGHGYT
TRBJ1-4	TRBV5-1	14	ASSTGQFATNEKLF
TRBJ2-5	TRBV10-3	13	ATGDRGRLGETQY
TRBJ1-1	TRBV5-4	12	ASTLFRGDTEAF
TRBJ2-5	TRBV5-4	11	ASWTSGQETQY
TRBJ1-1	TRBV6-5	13	ASSLRRTGGTEAF
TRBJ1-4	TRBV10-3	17	AISERDDRVVSTNEKLF
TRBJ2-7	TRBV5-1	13	ASSLFSGISYEQY